This T cell receptor (beta chain) comes out of a study of CD8+CD57+ T cells in acquired aplastic anemia (dated by TCRdb to 2016 to 2018). Concerning the study at large: A mean of around 3.3 ug of DNA, ranging from roughly 0.18 to 30 ug, was extracted from sorted CD4+ and CD8+ cells. CD8+CD57+ expansion was defined as a frequency above the mean frequency observed in healthy subjects. On the study overall, not on this receptor specifically: Although roughly 29 CD8+ CDR3 sequences were shared by patients and controls, these sequences appeared highly expressed in patients and within the immunodominant clones of patients. Patients and healthy controls showed no significant difference in CD8+ Simpson's diversity (P=0.060).

From its cysteine to its phenylalanine, the CDR3 spans 13 amino acids. CDR3 DNA only is kept here, 39 bases in frame from base 1. A distance of 15 bases separates the germline ends of V and J, which lose 5 bases and 8 bases respectively. CDR1 SGHTA and CDR2 FQGNSA are derived from the germline V gene. Profiling of TCR beta VDJ combinations and CDR3 sequences used genomic DNA as the template. An Illumina HiSeq 2000 was the platform used for TCR repertoire sequencing. Concerning the study's data processing: TRBV/TRBJ rearrangement plots, CDR3 size and DJ length profiles, and Simpson's diversity index were used to evaluate the repertoires. Whichever DNA sequence was most abundant in the deep sequencing data was defined as the immunodominant clone. CDR3 amino acid sequences were screened for sharing across subjects and were compared with published repertoires and the VDJdb database. TCRdb reworked the public reads: Q25 trimming with fastp, MiXCR clone assembly, productive beta chains retained. Duplicate CDR3 protein sequences are folded into a single record with the most common DNA and genes. The V and J calls were determined by TCRdb, not by the authors. In all, the sample holds more than 150,000 distinct CDR3 sequences, and around 48% of those were seen once. Jointly, the top ten make up more than 1.5% of the sample.

About this clonotype itself: What this receptor recognizes is not known. Base-call qualities are not available, and no considerably larger clone is one nucleotide away.

Patients chosen for sequencing had shown expansion of CD8+CD57+ cells by flow cytometry. All patients had severe acquired aplastic anemia diagnosed by International Study of Aplastic Anemia and Agranulocytosis and Camitta criteria. At the time blood was sampled, none of the patients had received any therapy. In the study, sorted CD4+ and CD8+ blood T cells from patients with severe aplastic anemia and from healthy subjects underwent deep sequencing of TCR repertoires. In the USA, patient enrollment took place under clinicaltrials.gov protocols 00001620, 01623167, 00001397, 00071045, 00081523 and 00961064. Ficoll-Paque density gradient centrifugation was used to isolate peripheral blood mononuclear cells. CD4+ and CD8+ T cells were sorted by FACS or magnetic beads before DNA extraction.

The source of this sequence is a human donor with aplastic anemia. The V and J segments used are TRBV7-2 and TRBJ1-2; possibly the D gene is TRBD1, per 5 matching bases. Sequenced sample: sorted CD4+, CD8+, or CD8+CD57+ T cells (not recorded which) from PBMCs. The nucleotide sequence reads TGTGCCAGCAGCCTTGACAGTGTAGGGGGCTACACCTTC. This gives the protein CASSLDSVGGYTF.